Listed here are 19 T cell receptor beta chains from one sample, sequenced in a study of cytomegalovirus exposure and HLA in healthy donors. Researchers ran the PCR with 60 Vbeta and 13 Jbeta primers. The table came from immunoSEQ multiplex PCR; TCRdb's copy has only in-frame clones and leaves some out. The profile shows about 190,000 clones, roughly 80% of them singletons. Sequenced input: PBMCs. These receptors were obtained from a woman aged 25 to 39 in good health and CMV-seropositive.

V is TRBV9 and J is TRBJ1-4; 8 positions agree with TRBD1. This CDR3 comprises 15 residues. CDR1 and CDR2 from the germline V gene are SGDLS and YYNGEE. The V segment lost 0 bases and the J segment 7 bases; nucleotides outside the gene matches: 5. The CDR3 DNA reads TGTGCCAGCAGCGTAGGAGGGGGGACAGGTGAAAAACTGTTTTTT. The encoded protein is CASSVGGGTGEKLFF.

Only one count was recorded for this clone. The gene calls are TRBV16 and TRBJ1-5, with 8 positions matching TRBD1. The germline V gene encodes CDR1 KGHSY and CDR2 FQNENV. This CDR3 contains 16 residues. V was clipped by 0 bases and J by 4 bases; unmatched bases: 5. CDR3 sequence (DNA): TGTGCCAGCAGCCAATCGACAGGGGAGGGGAATCAGCCCCAGCATTTT. Its translation: CASSQSTGEGNQPQHF.

Turning to this clone: Additional DNA sequences in this sample encode the identical CDR3. The chain couples TRBV11-3 to TRBJ2-3; D ambiguous. CDR1 is SGHNT, CDR2 YENEEA, per germline. The V end lost 2 bases, the J end lost 0 bases, and 6 bases lay between the germline ends. The CDR3 covers 14 residues. The CDR3 nucleotides are TGTGCCAGCAGCTTAACAGCTAGCACAGATACGCAGTATTTT. The encoded protein is CASSLTASTDTQYF.

The genes are TRBV2 and TRBJ2-3; D remains unclear. This CDR3 is built from 15 residues. V dropped 6 bases and J dropped 1 base, with 14 bases sitting between them. Germline V CDR1 and CDR2: SNHLY, FYNNEI. CDR3 in DNA: TGTGCCAGCAGGGATAGCCTTGCGGGCACAGATACGCAGTATTTT. It translates to CASRDSLAGTDTQYF.

The chain links TRBV27 to TRBJ2-5, with no clear D. V shed 6 bases and J shed 0 bases, with 8 bases lying between them. The CDR3 length is 13 residues. Germline V gene lookup returns CDR1 MNHEY and CDR2 SMNVEV (reference sequence). The CDR3 bases are TGTGCCAGCAGCTACGGGTACCAAGAGACCCAGTACTTC. This codes for CASSYGYQETQYF.

The J gene is TRBJ1-4, the V gene TRBV19, with 10 bases fitting TRBD1. Germline V gene sequence: CDR1 LNHDA, CDR2 SQIVND (reference sequence). J was trimmed by 9 bases and V by 8 bases; bases with no gene match: 12. The CDR3 runs 15 residues. CDR3 in amino acids: CASGPRQGAPKKLFF. In DNA, the CDR3 is TGTGCCAGTGGTCCTCGACAGGGGGCGCCTAAAAAACTGTTTTTT.

The rearrangement uses TRBV19 and TRBJ1-5; 7 bases align to TRBD1. CDR1 and CDR2 from the germline V gene are LNHDA and SQIVND (reference sequence). This CDR3 has 12 amino acids. The DNA of the CDR3 is TGTGGCGCAGGGACAGGCAATCAGCCCCAGCATTTT. As protein: CGAGTGNQPQHF. The complete variable domain, with remaining parts taken from reference TRBV19 and TRBJ1-5, reads DGGITQSPKYLFRKEGQNVTLSCEQNLNHDAMYWYRQDPGQGLRLIYYSQIVNDFQKGDIAEGYSVSREKKESFPLTVTSAQKNPTAFYLCGAGTGNQPQHFGDGTRLSIL.

This chain joins TRBV7-9 and TRBJ2-7; 10 positions match TRBD1. V lost 2 bases to trimming and J lost 3 bases; unmatched junction nucleotides: 4. This CDR3 is 15 amino acids long. The germline gives CDR1 SEHNR, CDR2 FQNEAQ (reference sequence). The CDR3 loop is CASSLRTGGGYEQYF. The CDR3 DNA is TGTGCCAGCAGCTTACGGACAGGGGGGGGCTACGAGCAGTACTTC.

The J gene is TRBJ2-1, the V gene TRBV29-1; weak D call: TRBD2 (5 bases). The CDR3 is 16 amino acids. Trimming cost V 2 bases and J 0 bases, with 14 bases left between them. Germline CDR1 is SQVTM and CDR2 is ANQGSEA. As DNA, the CDR3 is TGCAGCGTTGAACCCTCCAGAGGGAGCTCCTACAATGAGCAGTTCTTC. Its protein product is CSVEPSRGSSYNEQFF.

A few counts support this clone. The chain has TRBV29-1 and TRBJ2-3; 14 positions match TRBD2. CDR1 is SQVTM and CDR2 is ANQGSEA in the germline V gene. The ends lost 4 bases at V and 6 bases at J; junction bases unmatched: 6. The CDR3 consists of 15 residues. The CDR3 loop reads CSVGRLAGGSDTQYF. CDR3 bases: TGCAGCGTTGGAAGACTAGCGGGAGGGTCGGATACGCAGTATTTT.

This clone came up a few times. This rearrangement joins TRBV5-1 to TRBJ2-3; TRBD2 matches at 14 bases. The V and J ends lost 4 bases and 4 bases, in that order; junction bases with no gene match: 8. From germline, CDR1 is SGHRS and CDR2 YFSETQ. This CDR3 is built from 17 residues. CDR3 protein: CASSATTSGRASDTQYF. The CDR3 region has the DNA TGCGCCAGCAGCGCTACGACTAGCGGGAGGGCCTCAGATACGCAGTATTTT.

The J gene is TRBJ1-4, the V gene TRBV5-1; 11 nucleotides align to TRBD1. Per the germline V gene, CDR1 is SGHRS and CDR2 is YFSETQ. With V trimmed by 5 bases and J by 6 bases, 9 bases remained unmatched. This CDR3 has 16 amino acids. The CDR3 DNA follows: TGCGCCAGCAGTAGGGGGACAGGGGGTAATCATGAAAAACTGTTTTTT. It translates to CASSRGTGGNHEKLFF.

V gene TRBV27 combines with J gene TRBJ2-7; D gene ambiguous. Per the germline V gene, CDR1 is MNHEY and CDR2 is SMNVEV (reference sequence). Trimming cost V 6 bases and J 4 bases, with 13 bases left between them. This CDR3 is built from 13 residues. This chain's CDR3 is CASSLRARYEQYF. The DNA of the CDR3 is TGTGCCAGCAGCCTCCGAGCCCGTTACGAGCAGTACTTC.

The chain links TRBV5-4 to TRBJ2-3; maybe TRBD2 (5 bases). Trimming removed 4 bases from V and 6 bases from J, with 12 bases in between. The germline CDR1 and CDR2 sequences are SGHNT and YYREEE (reference sequence). The CDR3 loop spans 13 amino acids. CDR3 in DNA: TGTGCCAGCAGCCTAACTAGGGAGGATACGCAGTATTTT. This codes for CASSLTREDTQYF.

The CDR3 DNA is TGTGCCAGCAGCTTGGTAGTCGGGAATGAGCAGTTCTTC. Its protein product is CASSLVVGNEQFF. The rearrangement joins TRBV5-6 to TRBJ2-1; no reliable D call. Germline values: CDR1 SGHDT, CDR2 YYEEEE. The CDR3 contains 13 residues. V shed 0 bases and J shed 7 bases, with 8 bases lying between them.

The CDR3 loop is CASRPPTVNYGYTF. CDR3 sequence (DNA): TGTGCCAGCAGACCACCGACAGTCAACTATGGCTACACCTTC. The chain uses TRBV28 and TRBJ1-2, with D perhaps matching TRBD1 (5 bases). CDR1 MDHEN and CDR2 SYDVKM come from the germline V gene. V was trimmed by 6 bases and J by 2 bases, leaving 13 bases between them. The CDR3 length is 14 residues.

The chain links TRBV28 to TRBJ2-1; unclear D gene. V lost 6 bases and J 4 bases, leaving 4 bases between the germline ends. The CDR3 totals 11 residues. Germline loops: CDR1 MDHEN, CDR2 SYDVKM. The CDR3 loop reads CASSPYNEQFF. The CDR3, as DNA: TGTGCCAGCAGCCCGTACAATGAGCAGTTCTTC.

This chain links TRBV5-4 with TRBJ2-1; 9 nucleotides agree with TRBD2. This CDR3 has 14 amino acids. The V and J ends lost 7 bases and 2 bases, in that order; junction bases with no gene match: 4. CDR1 SGHNT and CDR2 YYREEE come from the germline V gene (reference sequence). The CDR3 sequence: CASLRGGTYNEQFF. The CDR3 DNA sequence: TGTGCCAGCCTGCGGGGGGGGACCTACAATGAGCAGTTCTTC.

The chain links TRBV28 to TRBJ2-5, with 8 bases lining up with TRBD1. V gave up 6 bases and J gave up 4 bases; unmatched junction bases: 7. Germline CDR1 MDHEN, CDR2 SYDVKM. The CDR3 has 14 residues. The CDR3 loop is CASSPGGIGETQYF. The DNA for the CDR3 is TGTGCCAGCAGCCCAGGGGGCATTGGAGAGACCCAGTACTTC.